The TCR beta chain under discussion was sequenced for a study of shared T cell receptors in the human thymus. This table comes from immunoSEQ multiplex PCR, and its TCRdb copy is limited to in-frame clones, with some not included. The sample has over 350,000 clones; 95% are singletons. The germline gives CDR1 LNHDA, CDR2 SQIVND (reference sequence). The V end was cut by 3 bases, the J end by 7 bases, with 24 bases between. The CDR3 totals 17 residues. The clonotype comes from a human donor. The sample taken for sequencing was thymocytes. The chain couples TRBV19 to TRBJ1-1; the D is unclear. CDR3 sequence reads: CASSMSVEGEGVNEAFF. The CDR3 nucleotides read TGTGCCAGTAGTATGTCCGTCGAGGGCGAAGGAGTTAATGAAGCTTTCTTT. Full variable domain (rest looked up from reference TRBV19 and TRBJ1-1): DGGITQSPKYLFRKEGQNVTLSCEQNLNHDAMYWYRQDPGQGLRLIYYSQIVNDFQKGDIAEGYSVSREKKESFPLTVTSAQKNPTAFYLCASSMSVEGEGVNEAFFGQGTRLTVV.